This T cell receptor beta chain originates from a study of early stage breast cancer tumors. Study findings and constraints: Tumor and normal breast were distinguished via blood comparison in most of the 16 patients. Most shared enriched TCRB sequences were commonly generated ones.

Trimming took 7 bases from V and 5 from J, leaving 20 bases between them. The CDR3 sequence is 15 residues long. Germline values: CDR1 LNHDA, CDR2 SQIVND (reference sequence). This clone was seen a few times. Its specificity is not known. Each sample had two DNA replicates, roughly 0.5 ug blood or about 1.5 ug tissue. The assay was immunoSEQ multiplex PCR, and TCRdb's table has in-frame clones only and misses some. The sample has under 20,000 clones, 80% to 90% seen once. The sequenced material came from blood. The receptor comes from a person between 70 and 80 years old with breast cancer. This chain joins TRBV19 and TRBJ1-1, with a tentative D call TRBD1 (6 bases). The CDR3 sequence is CASTPAQGWRTEAFF. DNA for the CDR3: TGTGCCAGTACCCCGGCACAGGGATGGAGAACTGAAGCTTTCTTT.